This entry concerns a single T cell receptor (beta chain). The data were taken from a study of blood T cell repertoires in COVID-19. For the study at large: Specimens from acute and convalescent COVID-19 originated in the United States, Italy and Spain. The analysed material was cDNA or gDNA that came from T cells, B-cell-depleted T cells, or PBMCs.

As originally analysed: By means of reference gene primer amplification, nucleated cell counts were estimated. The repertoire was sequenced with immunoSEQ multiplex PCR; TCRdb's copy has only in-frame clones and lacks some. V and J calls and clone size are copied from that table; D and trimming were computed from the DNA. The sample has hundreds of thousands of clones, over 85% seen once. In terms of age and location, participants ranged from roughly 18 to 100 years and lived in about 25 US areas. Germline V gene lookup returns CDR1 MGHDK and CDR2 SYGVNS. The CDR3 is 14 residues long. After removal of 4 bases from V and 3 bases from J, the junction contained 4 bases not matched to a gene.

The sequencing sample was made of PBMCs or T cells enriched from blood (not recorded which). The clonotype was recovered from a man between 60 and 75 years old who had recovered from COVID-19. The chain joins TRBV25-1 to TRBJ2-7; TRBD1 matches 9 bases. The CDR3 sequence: CASSVQGAGYEQYF. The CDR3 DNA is TGTGCCAGCAGTGTACAGGGGGCGGGCTACGAGCAGTACTTC.